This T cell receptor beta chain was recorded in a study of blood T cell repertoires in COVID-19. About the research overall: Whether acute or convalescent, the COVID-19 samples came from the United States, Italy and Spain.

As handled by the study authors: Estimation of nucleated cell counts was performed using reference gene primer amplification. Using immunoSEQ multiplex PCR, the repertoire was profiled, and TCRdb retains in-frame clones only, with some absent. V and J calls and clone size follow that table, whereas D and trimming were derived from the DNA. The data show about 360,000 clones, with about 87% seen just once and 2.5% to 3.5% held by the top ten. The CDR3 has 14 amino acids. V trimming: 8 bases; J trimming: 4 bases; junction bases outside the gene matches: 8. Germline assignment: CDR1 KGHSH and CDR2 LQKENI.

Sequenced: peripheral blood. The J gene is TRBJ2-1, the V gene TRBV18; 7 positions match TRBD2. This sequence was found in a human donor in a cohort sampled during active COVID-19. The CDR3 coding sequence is TGTGCCAGCATGTCCAGCGGGGTTTACAATGAGCAGTTCTTC. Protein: CASMSSGVYNEQFF.